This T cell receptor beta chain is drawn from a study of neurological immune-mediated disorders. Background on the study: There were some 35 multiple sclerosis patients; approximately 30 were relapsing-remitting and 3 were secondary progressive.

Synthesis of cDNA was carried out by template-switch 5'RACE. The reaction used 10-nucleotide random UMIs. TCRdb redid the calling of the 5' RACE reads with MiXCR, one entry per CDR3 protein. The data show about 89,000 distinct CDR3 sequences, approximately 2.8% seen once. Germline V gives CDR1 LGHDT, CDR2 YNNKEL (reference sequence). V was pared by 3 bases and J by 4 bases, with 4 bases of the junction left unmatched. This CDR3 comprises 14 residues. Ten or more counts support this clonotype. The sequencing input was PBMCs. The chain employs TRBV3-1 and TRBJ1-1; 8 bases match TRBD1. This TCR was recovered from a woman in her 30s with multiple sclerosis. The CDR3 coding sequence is TGTGCCAGCAGCCAGCAGGGGGCAATCACTGAAGCTTTCTTT. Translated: CASSQQGAITEAFF.